The rows below give T cell receptor beta chains drawn from one sample of a study of blood T cell repertoires in COVID-19. This table comes from immunoSEQ multiplex PCR, and its TCRdb copy is limited to in-frame clones, with some not included. The sample contains 150,000 to 180,000 clones, around 85% of which appear only once. Sample: peripheral blood. These receptors originate from a man aged 60 to 75 with COVID-19, enrolled during active disease. The CDR3 runs from the conserved cysteine through the conserved F or W. The D gene is left open where the match is weak. Size values are once, few and many counts, or a class for expanded clones, and some rows have none.

v_call,j_call,d_call,clone_size,cdr3_nt,cdr3_aa
TRBV9,TRBJ1-6,.,.,TGTGCCAGCAGCCCGAGGGTACAAGACTATAATTCACCCCTCCACTTT,CASSPRVQDYNSPLHF
TRBV13,TRBJ1-1,TRBD1,few,TGTGCCAGCAGCTTAAAGTCAGGGGGAACTGAAGCTTTCTTT,CASSLKSGGTEAFF
TRBV5-1,TRBJ1-5,.,.,TGCGCCAGCAGCTTGGGGGGGGATCAGCCCCAGCATTTT,CASSLGGDQPQHF
TRBV28,TRBJ1-1,TRBD1,.,TGTGCCAGCTGGGCAGGGGGAATTTTTAACACTGAAGCTTTCTTT,CASWAGGIFNTEAFF
TRBV7-3,TRBJ2-1,TRBD2,.,TGTGCCAGCAGCTCAGGTTCCGCGGGAGGGCGGGGTGAGCAGTTCTTC,CASSSGSAGGRGEQFF
TRBV28,TRBJ2-2,.,.,TGTGCCAGCAGTTTTCGGGCCGGTGGAGGACGCACCGGGGAGCTGTTTTTT,CASSFRAGGGRTGELFF
TRBV15,TRBJ2-2,.,.,TGTGCCACCAGCAGTACCAACAGGGCCCCGAACACCGGGGAGCTGTTTTTT,CATSSTNRAPNTGELFF
TRBV2,TRBJ2-1,.,.,TGTGCCAGCAGTAATACACCACCGTTAAACAATGAGCAGTTCTTC,CASSNTPPLNNEQFF
TRBV19,TRBJ1-2,.,.,TGTGCCAGTAGTAGCCTGGTACAGCGGAACTATGGCTACACCTTC,CASSSLVQRNYGYTF
TRBV7-9,TRBJ1-5,TRBD1,.,TGTGCCAGCAGCTTAGGAGGACAGGGGGGGTATCAGCCCCAGCATTTT,CASSLGGQGGYQPQHF
TRBV4-1,TRBJ2-7,TRBD1,.,TGCGCCAGCAGCCAAGAAGGGACAGGGGGATACGAGCAGTACTTC,CASSQEGTGGYEQYF
TRBV6-5,TRBJ1-3,.,.,TGTGCCAGCAGCTATGACAGTGCTGGAAACACCATATATTTT,CASSYDSAGNTIYF
TRBV18,TRBJ2-5,.,.,TGTGCCAGCTCACCACAGTATAAGGGGCCGACAGGTCTCCAAGAGACCCAGTACTTC,CASSPQYKGPTGLQETQYF
TRBV2,TRBJ1-3,.,.,TGTGCCAGCAGTGGAAGAGGATCCTCTGGAAACACCATATATTTT,CASSGRGSSGNTIYF
TRBV28,TRBJ1-4,TRBD1,.,TGTGCCAGCAGACGGGGACAGGGTTTAGCTAATGAAAAACTGTTTTTT,CASRRGQGLANEKLFF
TRBV7-8,TRBJ1-5,.,.,TGTGCCAGCAGCCCTAGTCGGCAGCCCCAGCATTTT,CASSPSRQPQHF
TRBV2,TRBJ1-6,.,.,TGTGCCAGCAGGTGGAGGGACGGTAATAATTCACCCCTCCACTTT,CASRWRDGNNSPLHF
TRBV5-1,TRBJ2-6,.,.,TGCGCCAGCAGCTTTGGACAATACTCTGGGGCCAACGTCCTGACTTTC,CASSFGQYSGANVLTF
TRBV5-5,TRBJ1-3,.,once,TGTGCCAGCAGCTTACTCCAAAGGGGCTCAGGAAACACCATATATTTT,CASSLLQRGSGNTIYF
TRBV7-9,TRBJ2-7,TRBD2,.,TGTGCCAGCAGCTATACTAGCGGGAGATACGAGCAGTACTTC,CASSYTSGRYEQYF
TRBV5-8,TRBJ1-3,TRBD1,.,TGTGCCAGCAGACGGACAGGGGGAGGCCTTACCATATATTTT,CASRRTGGGLTIYF
TRBV7-7,TRBJ1-4,TRBD1,.,TGTGCTAAACAGGGGGCAGGGACCAGAGGTGAAAAACTGTTTTTT,CAKQGAGTRGEKLFF
TRBV15,TRBJ2-5,TRBD2,.,TGTGCCACCAGCTTGGGTAGCGGGGGTAAAGAGACCCAGTACTTC,CATSLGSGGKETQYF
TRBV19,TRBJ2-7,.,.,TGTGCCAGTAGTTTTAGGGGGGACAGAACCTACGAGCAGTACTTC,CASSFRGDRTYEQYF
TRBV10-3,TRBJ2-2,.,.,TGTGCCATCAGTGGTGATGGGGGCGCGATTACCGGGGAGCTGTTTTTT,CAISGDGGAITGELFF
TRBV4-3,TRBJ2-7,.,.,TGCGCCAGCAGCCAAGATCTTACAGGGTACGAGCAGTACTTC,CASSQDLTGYEQYF
TRBV6-2/TRBV6-3,TRBJ2-3,TRBD1,.,TGTGCCAGCAGTTATTTACAGGGGAAAAGGACAGATACGCAGTATTTT,CASSYLQGKRTDTQYF
TRBV6-5,TRBJ1-4,TRBD1,.,TGTGCCAGCAGTTCGCCGGGACAGGGCGCAAAACTGTTTTTT,CASSSPGQGAKLFF
TRBV7-9,TRBJ2-1,TRBD2,.,TGTGCCAGCAGCCCCAGGACTAGCCCCAGCTCCTACAATGAGCAGTTCTTC,CASSPRTSPSSYNEQFF
TRBV18,TRBJ1-1,TRBD1,.,TGTGCCAGCTCCGTGGACAGGGCCACTGAAGCTTTCTTT,CASSVDRATEAFF
TRBV3-1/TRBV3-2,TRBJ2-2,.,once,TGTGCCAGCAGCCAAGAGATGACCGGGAAGGGGGCCGGGGAGCTGTTTTTT,CASSQEMTGKGAGELFF
TRBV7-9,TRBJ1-5,.,once,TGTGCCAGCGGACGGGGGAATCAGCCCCAGCATTTT,CASGRGNQPQHF
TRBV24-1,TRBJ2-3,.,.,TGTGCCACCAGTGATCCGACAGGAACGGGACTACCTTTAGATACGCAGTATTTT,CATSDPTGTGLPLDTQYF
TRBV13,TRBJ1-4,.,.,TGTGCCAGCAGCAAGGGGTTAACTAATGAAAAACTGTTTTTT,CASSKGLTNEKLFF
TRBV6-6,TRBJ2-1,TRBD1,.,TGTGCCAGCAGTTACTCGACAGGGGGCAATGAGCAGTTCTTC,CASSYSTGGNEQFF